The 11 T cell receptor beta chains given below trace back to one sample, sequenced in a study of memory CD4+ T cells and cytomegalovirus serostatus. Single viable CD3+CD4+CD8-CD45RO+ cells were sorted as the memory CD4+ T cells. Using immunoSEQ multiplex PCR, the repertoire was profiled, and TCRdb retains in-frame clones only, with some absent. The profile covers 56,000 or so clones, with 82% appearing a single time and less than 0.5% taken by the ten largest. Sequences were obtained from memory CD4+ T cells from blood. The receptors were gathered from an adult in good health and CMV-seronegative.

The V and J genes are TRBV28 and TRBJ2-3; 12 nucleotides line up with TRBD2. The germline V gene has CDR1 MDHEN and CDR2 SYDVKM. J lost 6 bases, V lost 4 bases, and 5 bases had no gene match. This CDR3 is built from 15 residues. CDR3 amino acids: CASSSRLAGADTQYF. CDR3 nucleotide sequence: TGTGCCAGCAGTTCTCGACTAGCGGGGGCGGATACGCAGTATTTT.

This clone was found once. The V and J genes are TRBV28 and TRBJ2-2; no reliable D call. V lost 3 bases, J lost 0 bases, and 8 bases lay in between. This CDR3 contains 15 residues. The germline CDR1 and CDR2 sequences are MDHEN and SYDVKM. CDR3 region: CASSFSRPNTGELFF. The DNA for the CDR3 is TGTGCCAGCAGTTTCTCCAGGCCGAACACCGGGGAGCTGTTTTTT.

The V gene is TRBV7-9, the J gene TRBJ1-4, with D possibly matching TRBD1 (6 bases). Germline V gene data show CDR1 as SEHNR and CDR2 as FQNEAQ (reference sequence). Trimming pared 2 bases from V and 6 bases from J, leaving 16 bases between. This CDR3 region has 16 residues. As DNA, the CDR3 is TGTGCCAGCAGCTTATATGGGACACGCATATATGAAAAACTGTTTTTT. Protein: CASSLYGTRIYEKLFF.

This sequence joins TRBV7-2 and TRBJ2-3, with D unclear. Germline assignment: CDR1 SGHTA and CDR2 FQGNSA. CDR3 length: 14 amino acids. V was cut by 1 base and J by 0 bases, with 5 bases left in between. The CDR3: CASSLDHSTDTQYF. The CDR3, as DNA: TGTGCCAGCAGCTTAGACCACAGCACAGATACGCAGTATTTT.

V gene TRBV7-2 combines with J gene TRBJ2-7; 7 bases agree with TRBD1. The CDR3 has 15 residues. Germline CDR1 reads SGHTA; CDR2 reads FQGNSA. Germline trimming cut 1 base from V and 3 bases from J; bases unmatched to any gene: 6. The CDR3 loop reads CASSLGAGTVYEQYF. DNA for the CDR3: TGTGCCAGCAGCTTAGGGGCTGGGACAGTCTACGAGCAGTACTTC.

The rearrangement joins TRBV7-3 to TRBJ1-3; D ambiguous. This CDR3 comprises 16 residues. With 5 bases removed from V and 2 bases from J, the gap between germline ends came to 16 bases. Per germline, CDR1 SGHTA and CDR2 FQGTGA. The CDR3 DNA reads TGTGCCAGCAGCCTCGCAAAGGGAGGGACTGGAAACACCATATATTTT. Amino acids: CASSLAKGGTGNTIYF.

This clone appeared once. The rearrangement joins TRBV7-6 to TRBJ2-2; D is uncertain. The CDR3 has 11 amino acids. Trimming took 5 bases from V and 6 from J, leaving 4 bases between them. Germline V lookup: CDR1 SGHVS, CDR2 FNYEAQ. CDR3 protein: CASSLAGELFF. As DNA, the CDR3 is TGTGCCAGCAGCCTCGCCGGGGAGCTGTTTTTT.

This chain uses TRBV5-6 with TRBJ1-6, with D possibly being TRBD1 (6 bases). Germline CDR1 SGHDT, CDR2 YYEEEE. The CDR3 extends over 17 amino acids. V lost 4 bases and J 0 bases, leaving 14 bases between the germline ends. The CDR3, as DNA: TGTGCCAGCAGCCCTGGACAGTCTGGCTCCTATAATTCACCCCTCCACTTT. Protein sequence: CASSPGQSGSYNSPLHF.

The rearrangement uses TRBV5-4 and TRBJ2-2; 9 bases are a match to TRBD2. With 4 bases clipped from V and 1 base from J, the junction kept 8 bases outside the gene matches. The V gene's germline CDR1 is SGHNT and CDR2 YYREEE (reference sequence). The CDR3 is 17 amino acids. DNA of the CDR3: TGTGCCAGCAGCCTGAGCCCGACTAGCGGGAACACCGGGGAGCTGTTTTTT. It encodes CASSLSPTSGNTGELFF.

The V and J genes are TRBV5-1 and TRBJ2-2; 8 bases are a match to TRBD2. This CDR3 has 15 amino acids. The germline V gene encodes CDR1 SGHRS and CDR2 YFSETQ. J was trimmed by 4 bases and V by 0 bases; bases with no gene match: 2. CDR3 amino acids: CASSLDGGGTGELFF. CDR3 DNA sequence: TGCGCCAGCAGCTTGGACGGGGGGGGCACCGGGGAGCTGTTTTTT.

The chain employs TRBV2 and TRBJ1-1; D is unresolved. The CDR3 runs to 13 residues. The germline gives CDR1 SNHLY, CDR2 FYNNEI. The V end was cut by 4 bases, the J end by 1 base, with 7 bases between. This CDR3 reads CASSGEANTEAFF. The CDR3 DNA reads TGTGCCAGCAGTGGCGAAGCGAACACTGAAGCTTTCTTT. Full variable domain (rest looked up from reference TRBV2 and TRBJ1-1): EPEVTQTPSHQVTQMGQEVILRCVPISNHLYFYWYRQILGQKVEFLVSFYNNEISEKSEIFDDQFSVERPDGSNFTLKIRSTKLEDSAMYFCASSGEANTEAFFGQGTRLTVV.